This TCR beta chain was found in a study of blood T cells in healthy people across ages. Next came a second PCR, run for about 6 to 11 cycles, which used a sample-barcoded 5' primer along with a J-beta primer mix. One entry per CDR3 protein results from TCRdb running MiXCR on the 5' RACE reads. The sample holds about 800,000 distinct CDR3 sequences; over 45% are singletons and the top ten take 20% to 25%. V was shortened by 6 bases and J by 7 bases, with 16 bases between the two germline ends. The CDR3 runs 13 residues. Germline V lookup: CDR1 DFQATT, CDR2 SNEGSKA (reference sequence). The receptor was derived from a man younger than 45 in good health. The sample comprised blood. The V and J genes are TRBV20-1 and TRBJ1-5; D ambiguous. The CDR3: CSAAPSPFQPQHF. The CDR3 DNA reads as TGCAGTGCAGCTCCCTCCCCCTTCCAGCCCCAGCATTTT.